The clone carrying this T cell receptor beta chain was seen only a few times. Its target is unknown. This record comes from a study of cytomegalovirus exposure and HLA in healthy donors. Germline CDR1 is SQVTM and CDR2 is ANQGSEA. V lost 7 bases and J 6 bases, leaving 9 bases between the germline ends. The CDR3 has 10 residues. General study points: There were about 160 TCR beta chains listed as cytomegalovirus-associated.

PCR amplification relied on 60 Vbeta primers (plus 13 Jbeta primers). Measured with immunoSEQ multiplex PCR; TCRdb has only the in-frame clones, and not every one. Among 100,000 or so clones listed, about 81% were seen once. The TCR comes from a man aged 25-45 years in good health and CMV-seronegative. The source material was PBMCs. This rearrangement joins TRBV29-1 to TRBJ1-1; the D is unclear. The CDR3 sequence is CSAPSPEAFF. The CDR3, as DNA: TGCAGCGCTCCTTCCCCTGAAGCTTTCTTT.